Listed below are T cell receptor beta chains from one sample, sequenced in a study of cytomegalovirus exposure and HLA in healthy donors. The method was immunoSEQ multiplex PCR; TCRdb's version includes in-frame clones alone and lacks a portion of them. The sample yields around 200,000 clones, roughly 80% seen once. Source material: PBMCs. All receptors come from a woman aged 40 to 50 in good health and CMV-seronegative. Each CDR3 is given with its conserved first and last residue. A D gene is named only where the DNA matches it firmly. A row's size may be missing; if present it is once, few, many or a size class.

V gene: TRBV7-3; clone size: .; J gene: TRBJ2-1; D gene: .; CDR3 DNA: TGTGCCAGCAGCTTAAATGTCCGGGATGAGCAGTTCTTC; CDR3 protein: CASSLNVRDEQFF
V gene: TRBV28; clone size: .; J gene: TRBJ2-1; D gene: .; CDR3 DNA: TGTGCCAGCAGTTTAAAGGAGGCGGGAAGCTACAATGAGCAGTTCTTC; CDR3 protein: CASSLKEAGSYNEQFF
V gene: TRBV7-9; clone size: .; J gene: TRBJ2-3; D gene: TRBD2; CDR3 DNA: TGTGCCAGCAGCCCTCGGGAGACTAGCACTAGCACAGATACGCAGTATTTT; CDR3 protein: CASSPRETSTSTDTQYF
V gene: TRBV28; clone size: .; J gene: TRBJ2-7; D gene: TRBD2; CDR3 DNA: TGTGCCAGCAGTTTAAAAGGCCTAGCGGTGTCCGAGCAGTACTTC; CDR3 protein: CASSLKGLAVSEQYF
V gene: TRBV10-3; clone size: .; J gene: TRBJ1-2; D gene: TRBD1; CDR3 DNA: TGTGCCATCAGCTGGGGCGGACAGGCTAACTATGGCTACACCTTC; CDR3 protein: CAISWGGQANYGYTF
V gene: TRBV18; clone size: .; J gene: TRBJ1-1; D gene: TRBD1; CDR3 DNA: TGTGCCAGCTCCTCCGGGACAGGGAACACTGAAGCTTTCTTT; CDR3 protein: CASSSGTGNTEAFF
V gene: TRBV7-6; clone size: .; J gene: TRBJ2-1; D gene: TRBD2; CDR3 DNA: TGTGCCAGCAGCCATCTAGCGGGCTCCTACAATGAGCAGTTCTTC; CDR3 protein: CASSHLAGSYNEQFF
V gene: TRBV2; clone size: .; J gene: TRBJ2-5; D gene: TRBD2; CDR3 DNA: TGTGCCAGCAGTTTGGACGGGAGGAAATCAGAGACCCAGTACTTC; CDR3 protein: CASSLDGRKSETQYF
V gene: TRBV6-4; clone size: .; J gene: TRBJ1-2; D gene: TRBD1; CDR3 DNA: TGTGCCAGCAGGGGACAGGGGGTTGGCTACACCTTC; CDR3 protein: CASRGQGVGYTF
V gene: TRBV19; clone size: .; J gene: TRBJ2-7; D gene: .; CDR3 DNA: TGTGCCAGTAGTATAGGGGCAGGGACGCCGGGAGCCTACGAGCAGTACTTC; CDR3 protein: CASSIGAGTPGAYEQYF
V gene: TRBV15; clone size: .; J gene: TRBJ2-3; D gene: TRBD1; CDR3 DNA: TGTGCCACCAGCAGGGGCGACAGGGGGCGAACAGATACGCAGTATTTT; CDR3 protein: CATSRGDRGRTDTQYF
V gene: TRBV7-9; clone size: .; J gene: TRBJ2-5; D gene: .; CDR3 DNA: TGTGCCAGCAGCTTATATTCGGGGAGGAAAGAGACCCAGTACTTC; CDR3 protein: CASSLYSGRKETQYF
V gene: TRBV7-3; clone size: .; J gene: TRBJ1-2; D gene: .; CDR3 DNA: TGTGCCAGCAGCTTAATTGGGGCAGGCTCTGGCTACACCTTC; CDR3 protein: CASSLIGAGSGYTF
V gene: TRBV30; clone size: few; J gene: TRBJ2-1; D gene: TRBD1; CDR3 DNA: TGTGCCTGGGGACAGGGGGCGACCAATGAGCAGTTCTTC; CDR3 protein: CAWGQGATNEQFF